Sequencing of this T cell receptor beta chain was carried out in a study of blood T cell repertoires in COVID-19 (dated by TCRdb to 2019 to 2021). About the study as a whole: Collaborator samples came from the United States, Italy and Spain and covered acute and convalescent phases of COVID-19. The prospective study material was composed of cDNA or gDNA derived from T cells, B-cell-depleted T cells, or PBMCs. Deeply sampled blood TCRbeta repertoires from subjects exposed to, actively infected with, or recovered from COVID-19 were included in the dataset. A freely available public database, intended as a resource for researchers studying the immune response to SARS-CoV-2, is where the repertoires were released. The samples were drawn from the first 160 participants of the ongoing ImmuneRACE study and from roughly 1,300 subjects provided by 6 global collaborators. The sample metadata nearly always contained a de-identified subject ID, COVID-19 status, age in years and sex. HLA class I and class II types, where available, came from metadata supplied by the sample provider rather than from assay-based typing. Study-level results and caveats: The amount of clinical and demographic metadata varied by source and participant and was provided uncurated.

In the case of this clone: Its target antigen remains unknown. No base quality values were provided; no much bigger clone lies one nucleotide off.

TCRbeta CDR3 regions were amplified from genomic DNA using the immunoSEQ Assay, a bias-controlled multiplex PCR. On the authors' methods: Within the assay, amplification of reference gene primers was used to estimate how many nucleated cells each sample contained. To quantify the absolute abundance of each unique TCRbeta CDR3 rearrangement, sequence reads were collapsed and filtered. For each sample, productive Simpson clonality was calculated as the square root of Simpson's diversity index across productive rearrangements. Not all clones reach the TCRdb copy of this immuneACCESS table, which keeps in-frame sequences only. Checked studies attribute under half of the gap to unresolved V genes and leave the rest unexplained. V, J and clone size reflect that table, while D and trimming were determined from the DNA. The sample records 300,000 or so clones, roughly 90% of which are singletons. The biggest ten clones account for roughly 1% of the sample.

Participants in the prospective study were enrolled through a virtual design, were aged about 18 to 90 years, and lived in 24 United States geographic areas. Cohort assignment in the prospective study relied on participant-reported clinical history from a screening survey and a study questionnaire. Recovered participants in ImmuneRACE Cohort 3 were defined by two consecutive negative NP/OP PCR tests, clearance by a healthcare professional, or resolution of symptoms. Each participant in the prospective study had whole blood, serum and a nasopharyngeal or oropharyngeal swab collected by mobile phlebotomists. Participants in the prospective study had the option to provide additional blood draws and questionnaires over an approximately 2-month period. Before DNA extraction, blood samples from the prospective study were shipped at room temperature or frozen. The CDR3, cysteine through phenylalanine, is 13 amino acids long. The retained sequence is limited to the CDR3, 39 bases, with the frame set at the first base. The germline ends are 14 bases apart after V is trimmed by 5 bases and J by 7 bases. CDR1 and CDR2 are read off the germline V gene as SGHAT and FQNNGV.

The sequence links TRBV11-2 to TRBJ2-5, and TRBD2 may be the D gene, going by 6 matching bases. The sequencing input was PBMCs or T cells enriched from blood (not recorded which). This receptor was taken from a woman aged 25 to 39 who had recovered from COVID-19. The nucleotides are TGTGCCAGCAGCCAAGCCCCGGAGGGGACCCAGTACTTC. It codes for CASSQAPEGTQYF.